These 11 T cell receptor beta chains share one sample of origin, sequenced in a study of breast tumors, draining lymph nodes, adjacent tissues. TCRdb re-derived calls from the multiplex PCR reads in MiXCR, one entry per CDR3 protein. Here the sample spans approximately 45,000 distinct CDR3 sequences, 23% being singletons. Sequencing was carried out using breast tumor tissue. All receptors derive from a female donor with breast cancer. Some clones in this sample may be carry-over from other donors' samples.

V usage is TRBV3-1 and J usage is TRBJ2-5, with TRBD2 identical over 12 bases. The CDR3 is 16 amino acids. Germline values: CDR1 LGHDT, CDR2 YNNKEL (reference sequence). V trimming: 6 bases; J trimming: 1 base; junction bases outside the gene matches: 6. CDR3: CASRRGTSGLQETQYF. In DNA form, the CDR3 reads TGTGCCAGCAGGCGAGGGACTAGCGGGCTCCAAGAGACCCAGTACTTC.

The gene calls are TRBV10-3 and TRBJ2-1; D is possibly TRBD2 (5 bases). Trimming stripped 5 bases from V and 0 bases from J, with 14 bases between. The CDR3 spans 16 residues. The germline gives CDR1 ENHRY, CDR2 SYGVKD. CDR3 residues: CAISNVAKSSYNEQFF. Written as DNA, the CDR3 is TGTGCCATCAGTAACGTAGCGAAAAGCTCCTACAATGAGCAGTTCTTC.

This clonotype was picked up many times. V gene TRBV4-1 combines with J gene TRBJ2-7; unclear D gene. The CDR3 is 15 amino acids. V was pared by 1 base and J by 0 bases, with 10 bases between. CDR1 MGHRA and CDR2 YSYEKL come from the germline V gene. The CDR3 DNA follows: TGCGCCAGCAGCCAAGGGTTACTAAGCTCCTACGAGCAGTACTTC. This codes for CASSQGLLSSYEQYF.

This clonotype was detected only once. This chain links TRBV12-3 or TRBV12-4 with TRBJ1-1; D gene uncertain. With 3 bases removed from V and 0 bases from J, the gap between germline ends came to 5 bases. CDR3 length: 13 residues. In DNA form, the CDR3 reads TGTGCCAGCAGTTTGGGTGTGAACACTGAAGCTTTCTTT. It translates to CASSLGVNTEAFF.

This clonotype came up many times. V and J are TRBV20-1 and TRBJ2-1; possible D gene TRBD2, 5 bases. V lost 5 bases and J lost 4, with 9 bases in between. CDR1 and CDR2 from the germline V gene are DFQATT and SNEGSKA (reference sequence). This CDR3 contains 12 residues. CDR3 sequence reads: CSAGREYNEQFF. In DNA form, the CDR3 reads TGCAGTGCTGGCCGGGAATACAATGAGCAGTTCTTC.

With regard to this clonotype: A much larger clone lies a single base off, so this may be a read error. This chain joins TRBV3-1 and TRBJ2-7; 8 bases are shared with TRBD1. The CDR3 is 14 amino acids. Germline lookup yields CDR1 LGHDT and CDR2 YNNKEL (reference sequence). The CDR3 region is CASSRTGISHEQYF. CDR3 nucleotides: TGTGCCAGCAGCCGGACAGGGATCTCCCACGAGCAGTACTTC.

This clonotype has at least ten counts. The rearrangement joins TRBV3-1 to TRBJ2-7, with D tentatively TRBD2 (6 bases). CDR3 length: 15 amino acids. Looked up from germline, CDR1 is LGHDT and CDR2 is YNNKEL (reference sequence). The V and J ends lost 0 bases and 1 base respectively, with 10 bases between them. CDR3 sequence (DNA): TGTGCCAGCAGCCAAGATTGGGCGGGGTCCTACGAGCAGTACTTC. Its protein is CASSQDWAGSYEQYF.

The sample holds many counts of this clonotype. The V gene is TRBV5-1, the J gene TRBJ1-3, with D possibly matching TRBD1 (5 bases). Germline V lookup: CDR1 SGHRS, CDR2 YFSETQ. This CDR3 is 15 amino acids long. V lost 6 bases and J lost 1, with 14 bases in between. The CDR3 loop is CASTREGSSGNTIYF. The DNA of the CDR3 is TGCGCCAGCACACGGGAGGGGAGTTCTGGAAACACCATATATTTT.

This clonotype has at least ten counts. The rearrangement links TRBV4-1 to TRBJ1-6, with no clear D. Between the trimmed V and J ends, which lost 0 bases and 8 bases, there was a span of 17 bases. Germline V gene sequence: CDR1 MGHRA, CDR2 YSYEKL. CDR3 size: 17 residues. For the CDR3, the DNA is TGCGCCAGCAGCCAAGACACGGCCGAGGGTTGGTATTCACCCCTCCACTTT. Protein product: CASSQDTAEGWYSPLHF.

The sample holds a few counts of this clonotype. The CDR3 here is CAVQGHPNTNTGELFF. The CDR3 region has the DNA TGTGCCGTCCAGGGACATCCAAATACGAACACCGGGGAGCTGTTTTTT. The V call is TRBV6-5, the J call TRBJ2-2; the D gene is possibly TRBD1 (6 bases). Germline loops: CDR1 MNHEY, CDR2 SVGAGI. The CDR3 totals 16 residues. Trimming removed 11 bases from V and 0 bases from J, with 19 bases in between.

This clonotype was seen ten or more times. J is TRBJ1-4 and V is TRBV13, with D unresolved. Trimming took off 7 bases at V and 4 bases at J, with 19 bases between the two ends. This CDR3 spans 16 amino acids. Germline lookup yields CDR1 PRHDT and CDR2 FYEKMQ (reference sequence). The DNA for the CDR3 is TGTGCCAGCAAGGCTGGCGGGGATCTTCATAATGAAAAACTGTTTTTT. It is translated as CASKAGGDLHNEKLFF.